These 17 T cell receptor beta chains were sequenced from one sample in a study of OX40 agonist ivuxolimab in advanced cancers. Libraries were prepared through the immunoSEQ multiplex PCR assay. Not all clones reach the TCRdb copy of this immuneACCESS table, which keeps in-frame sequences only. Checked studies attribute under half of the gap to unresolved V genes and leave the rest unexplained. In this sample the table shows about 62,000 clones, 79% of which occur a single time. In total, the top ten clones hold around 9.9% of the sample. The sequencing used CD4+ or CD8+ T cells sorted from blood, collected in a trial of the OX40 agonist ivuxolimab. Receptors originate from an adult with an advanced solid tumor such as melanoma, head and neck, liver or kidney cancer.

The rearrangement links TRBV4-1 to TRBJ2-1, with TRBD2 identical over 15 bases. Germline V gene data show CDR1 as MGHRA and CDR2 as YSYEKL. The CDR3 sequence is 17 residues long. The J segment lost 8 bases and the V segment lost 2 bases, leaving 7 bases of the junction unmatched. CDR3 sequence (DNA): TGCGCCAGCAGCCAAAAAGGACTAGCGGGAGGGTTGGATGAGCAGTTCTTC. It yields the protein CASSQKGLAGGLDEQFF.

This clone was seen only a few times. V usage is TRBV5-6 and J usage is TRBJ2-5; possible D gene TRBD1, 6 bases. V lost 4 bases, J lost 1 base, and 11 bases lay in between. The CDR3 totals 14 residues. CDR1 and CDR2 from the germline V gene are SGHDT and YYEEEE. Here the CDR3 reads CASSIRTAQETQYF. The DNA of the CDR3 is TGTGCCAGCAGCATCCGGACAGCCCAAGAGACCCAGTACTTC.

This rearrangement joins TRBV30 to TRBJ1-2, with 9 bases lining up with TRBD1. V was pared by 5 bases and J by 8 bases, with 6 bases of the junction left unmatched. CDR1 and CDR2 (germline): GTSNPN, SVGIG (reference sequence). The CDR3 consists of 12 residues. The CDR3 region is CAWGTGSSGYTF. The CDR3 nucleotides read TGTGCCTGGGGGACAGGGAGCTCGGGCTACACCTTC.

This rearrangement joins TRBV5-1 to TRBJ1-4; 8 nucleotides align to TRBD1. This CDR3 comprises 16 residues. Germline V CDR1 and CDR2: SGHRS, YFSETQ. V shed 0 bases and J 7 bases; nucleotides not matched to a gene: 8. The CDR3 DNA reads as TGCGCCAGCAGCTTGGCCGTCAGGGGGCCTTCTGAAAAACTGTTTTTT. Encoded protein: CASSLAVRGPSEKLFF.

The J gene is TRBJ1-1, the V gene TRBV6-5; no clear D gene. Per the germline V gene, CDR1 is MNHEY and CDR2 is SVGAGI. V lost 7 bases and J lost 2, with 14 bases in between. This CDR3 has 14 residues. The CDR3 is CASNADPGNTEAFF. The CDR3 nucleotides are TGTGCCAGCAACGCGGACCCCGGAAACACTGAAGCTTTCTTT.

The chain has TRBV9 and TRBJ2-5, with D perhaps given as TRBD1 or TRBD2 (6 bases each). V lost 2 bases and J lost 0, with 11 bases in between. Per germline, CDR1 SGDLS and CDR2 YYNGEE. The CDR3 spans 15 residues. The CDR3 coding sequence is TGTGCCAGCAGCGTTACGGGGGCCAACCAAGAGACCCAGTACTTC. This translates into CASSVTGANQETQYF.

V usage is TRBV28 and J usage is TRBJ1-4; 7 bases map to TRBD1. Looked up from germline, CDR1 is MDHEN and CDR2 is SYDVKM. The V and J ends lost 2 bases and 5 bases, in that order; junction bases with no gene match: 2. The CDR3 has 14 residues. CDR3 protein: CASSLPQGNEKLFF. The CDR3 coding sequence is TGTGCCAGCAGTTTACCACAGGGGAATGAAAAACTGTTTTTT.

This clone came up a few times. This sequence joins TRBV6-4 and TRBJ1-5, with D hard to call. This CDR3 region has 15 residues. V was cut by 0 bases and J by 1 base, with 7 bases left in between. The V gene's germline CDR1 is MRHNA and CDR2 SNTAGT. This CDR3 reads CASSDSPGSNQPQHF. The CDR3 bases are TGTGCCAGCAGTGACTCGCCTGGGAGCAATCAGCCCCAGCATTTT.

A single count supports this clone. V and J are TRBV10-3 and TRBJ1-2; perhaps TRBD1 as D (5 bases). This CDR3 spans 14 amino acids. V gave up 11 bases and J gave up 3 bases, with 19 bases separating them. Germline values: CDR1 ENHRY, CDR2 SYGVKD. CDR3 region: CASTGGAVYYGYTF. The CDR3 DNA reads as TGTGCCTCAACGGGAGGGGCCGTCTACTATGGCTACACCTTC.

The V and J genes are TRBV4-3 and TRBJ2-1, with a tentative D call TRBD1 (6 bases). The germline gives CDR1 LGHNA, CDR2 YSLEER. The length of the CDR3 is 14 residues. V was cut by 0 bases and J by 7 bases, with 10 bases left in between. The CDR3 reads CASSQERGQNEQFF. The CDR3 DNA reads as TGCGCCAGCAGCCAAGAGCGAGGACAGAATGAGCAGTTCTTC.

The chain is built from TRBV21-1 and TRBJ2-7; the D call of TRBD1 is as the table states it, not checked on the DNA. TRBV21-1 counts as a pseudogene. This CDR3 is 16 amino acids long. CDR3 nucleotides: TGTGCCACCCAGGGCCACGGGTGCGACCCCTCCTACGAGCAGTACTTC. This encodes CATQGHGCDPSYEQYF.

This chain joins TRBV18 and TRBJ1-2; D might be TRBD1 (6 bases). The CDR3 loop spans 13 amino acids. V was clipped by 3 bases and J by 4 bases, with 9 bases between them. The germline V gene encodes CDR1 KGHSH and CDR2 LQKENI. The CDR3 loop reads CASSPGAGYGYTF. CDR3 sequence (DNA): TGTGCCAGCTCACCGGGGGCTGGCTATGGCTACACCTTC.

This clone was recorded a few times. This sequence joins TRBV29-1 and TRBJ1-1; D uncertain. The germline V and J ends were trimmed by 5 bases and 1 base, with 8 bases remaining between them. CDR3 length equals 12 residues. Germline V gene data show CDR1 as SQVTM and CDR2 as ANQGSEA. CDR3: CSVSGENTEAFF. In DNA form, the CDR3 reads TGCAGCGTTTCGGGAGAGAACACTGAAGCTTTCTTT.

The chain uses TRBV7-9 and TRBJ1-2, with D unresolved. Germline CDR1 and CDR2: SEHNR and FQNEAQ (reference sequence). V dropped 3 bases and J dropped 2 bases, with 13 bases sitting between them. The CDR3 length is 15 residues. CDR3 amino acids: CASSLDLTVNYGYTF. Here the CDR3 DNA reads TGTGCCAGCAGCTTGGATTTGACGGTGAACTATGGCTACACCTTC. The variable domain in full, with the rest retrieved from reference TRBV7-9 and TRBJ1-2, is DTGVSQNPRHKITKRGQNVTFRCDPISEHNRLYWYRQTLGQGPEFLTYFQNEAQLEKSRLLSDRFSAERPKGSFSTLEIQRTEQGDSAMYLCASSLDLTVNYGYTFGSGTRLTVV.

The DNA for the CDR3 is TGTGCCAGCAGCCTCGTGGGGACAGGGACCTACGAGCAGTACTTC. Its protein product is CASSLVGTGTYEQYF. The chain is built from TRBV2 and TRBJ2-7; 9 positions agree with TRBD1. This CDR3 is 15 amino acids long. V gave up 6 bases and J gave up 2 bases; unmatched junction bases: 8. Germline V CDR1 and CDR2: SNHLY, FYNNEI.

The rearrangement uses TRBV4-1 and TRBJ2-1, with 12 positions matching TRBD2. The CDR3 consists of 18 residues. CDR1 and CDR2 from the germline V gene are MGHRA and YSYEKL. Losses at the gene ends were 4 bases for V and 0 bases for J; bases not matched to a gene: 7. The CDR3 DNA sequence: TGCGCCAGCAGCCCTACCCAGACTAGCGGGAGCTCCTACAATGAGCAGTTCTTC. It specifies CASSPTQTSGSSYNEQFF.

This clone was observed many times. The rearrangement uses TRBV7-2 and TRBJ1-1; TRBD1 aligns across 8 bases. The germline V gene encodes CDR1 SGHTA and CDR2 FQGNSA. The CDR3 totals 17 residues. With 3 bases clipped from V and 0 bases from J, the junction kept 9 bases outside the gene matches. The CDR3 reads CASSFSGQDLMNTEAFF. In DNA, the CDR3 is TGTGCCAGCAGCTTCTCGGGACAGGACCTCATGAACACTGAAGCTTTCTTT.